These 8 T cell receptor beta chains were sequenced from one sample in a study of vaccination and CD4 T cells after COVID-19. These receptors' targets are unknown. An Oncomine TCR Beta short-read assay was used to sequence the DNA from cultured CD4+ T cells. Using its own MiXCR run on the PCR reads, TCRdb lists one record per CDR3 protein. The sample includes around 20,000 distinct CDR3 sequences, roughly 40% of them seen just once. Treatment meaning: approximately 9-day PBMC culture with coronavirus spike peptide pools or control peptides (ViraFEST assay). Sequenced material: CD4+ T cells from blood, cultured in vitro, taken before SARS-CoV-2 vaccination. Receptor source: a human donor who had recovered from COVID-19.

This clonotype has a handful of counts. The CDR3 DNA reads TGCAGTGCTAGGAATAACCAGGGGGTCTCGAGTGGCTACACCTTC. Encoded protein: CSARNNQGVSSGYTF. The V and J genes are TRBV20-1 and TRBJ1-2, with 7 bases aligning to TRBD1. The ends lost 3 bases at V and 7 bases at J; junction bases unmatched: 14. Germline V gene lookup returns CDR1 DFQATT and CDR2 SNEGSKA (reference sequence). This CDR3 contains 15 residues.

The V gene is TRBV7-2, the J gene TRBJ2-1; TRBD2 matches at 10 bases. The CDR3 is 16 amino acids. J gave up 6 bases and V 0 bases, and 5 bases lay outside the gene matches. The germline V gene has CDR1 SGHTA and CDR2 FQGNSA. The CDR3 spells CASSLATSGVVNEQFF. CDR3 nucleotides: TGTGCCAGCAGCTTAGCCACTAGCGGGGTGGTCAATGAGCAGTTCTTC.

The sample holds a few counts of this clonotype. V usage is TRBV6-2 or TRBV6-3 and J usage is TRBJ2-2; D gene ambiguous. In germline, CDR1 is MNHEY, CDR2 SVGEGT. The CDR3 has 13 amino acids. Trimming took 3 bases from V and 5 from J, leaving 7 bases between them. Written as DNA, the CDR3 is TGTGCCAGCAGTTATTCCCGAACCGGGGAGCTGTTTTTT. Translating gives CASSYSRTGELFF.

The chain has TRBV20-1 and TRBJ2-1, with TRBD2 identical over 12 bases. With 3 bases clipped from V and 6 bases from J, the junction kept 15 bases outside the gene matches. CDR3 size: 18 residues. Germline V gene sequence: CDR1 DFQATT, CDR2 SNEGSKA (reference sequence). For the CDR3, the DNA is TGCAGTGCTAGGCGACTAGCGGGGGCCGTTAGTTCGGGCAATGAGCAGTTCTTC. It encodes CSARRLAGAVSSGNEQFF.

This chain links TRBV6-1 with TRBJ1-5; unclear D gene. The CDR3 has 15 residues. Germline CDR1 and CDR2: MNHNS and SASEGT. V shed 2 bases and J shed 0 bases, with 8 bases lying between them. The CDR3 DNA reads as TGTGCCAGCAGTGAACAGTCAAATAGCAATCAGCCCCAGCATTTT. It codes for CASSEQSNSNQPQHF.

The chain recombines TRBV4-3 with TRBJ1-3, with D unresolved. This CDR3 is 14 amino acids long. V was trimmed by 0 bases and J by 9 bases, leaving 12 bases between them. Germline CDR1 reads LGHNA; CDR2 reads YSLEER. The CDR3 DNA is TGCGCCAGCAGCCAAGAGGTGCTTACGGGCACCATATATTTT. It codes for CASSQEVLTGTIYF.

V gene TRBV6-1 combines with J gene TRBJ1-2; a possible D gene is TRBD1 (5 bases). Trimming stripped 6 bases from V and 1 base from J, with 9 bases between. The CDR3 is 13 residues long. Germline V gene lookup returns CDR1 MNHNS and CDR2 SASEGT. CDR3 sequence: CASSWDLNYGYTF. The CDR3 nucleotides read TGTGCCAGCAGCTGGGACCTTAACTATGGCTACACCTTC.

The chain recombines TRBV7-3 with TRBJ2-1, with 8 nucleotides matching TRBD2. The J segment lost 8 bases and the V segment lost 5 bases, leaving 11 bases of the junction unmatched. Germline loops: CDR1 SGHTA, CDR2 FQGTGA. This CDR3 is 15 amino acids long. CDR3 coding DNA: TGTGCCAGCAGCCGGCAGGGCGGGAGGTCCGATGAGCAGTTCTTC. Protein product: CASSRQGGRSDEQFF.